This T cell receptor (beta chain) comes out of a study of T cell responses to AZD1222 COVID-19 vaccine. A remark on this clone: The antigen is unknown.

The data were produced by immunoSEQ multiplex PCR, yet TCRdb's version contains in-frame clones alone and is incomplete. The sample holds about 140,000 clones, about 88% seen once. The germline V and J ends were trimmed by 5 bases and 3 bases, with 10 bases remaining between them. This CDR3 region has 13 residues. Germline V gives CDR1 SGHTA, CDR2 FQGNSA. Findings of the study overall: The donor cohort was predominantly white British with a female majority, and clonal diversity may have been underestimated. There were vaccine-associated CD4 TCRs across spike, dominant at 160-218 and 743-854. Baseline seropositivity occurred in only six or seven AZD1222 recipients.

Some second doses came at about 4 weeks and others at about 12 weeks; these were pooled. This TCR was sampled from an adult who received the AZD1222 COVID-19 vaccine. The chain couples TRBV7-2 to TRBJ1-2, with D hard to call. The sequencing here drew on peripheral blood, taken 28 days after the second AZD1222 dose. This CDR3 reads CASSEYTDYGYTF. The CDR3 DNA sequence: TGTGCCAGCAGCGAGTATACAGACTATGGCTACACCTTC.